This TCR beta chain was identified during a study of neurological immune-mediated disorders. For the study at large: Secondary progressive cases numbered 3 among the roughly 35 multiple sclerosis patients, while the other 31 were relapsing-remitting. Study-level results: In HTLV-1-associated myelopathy, TCR clonal expansion was greatest, whereas multiple sclerosis had the least, falling below healthy controls. One related-CDR3 cluster, identified by phylogenetic grouping, held the repertoires of 18 of 34 multiple sclerosis patients and was a possible signature.

This clonotype appeared many times. Its antigen remains unidentified. Synthesis of cDNA was performed by 5'RACE using 10-nucleotide random UMIs. One entry per CDR3 protein results from TCRdb running MiXCR on the 5' RACE reads. The sample shows 65,000 to 70,000 distinct CDR3 sequences, almost 4% of them seen only once. CDR1 MNHEY and CDR2 SMNVEV come from the germline V gene (reference sequence). The CDR3 covers 13 residues. V shed 6 bases and J shed 5 bases, with 11 bases lying between them. This sequence was found in a young man with multiple sclerosis. This chain uses TRBV27 with TRBJ1-5; D not certain. Sequenced material: PBMCs. This chain's CDR3 is CASSQKADQPQHF. CDR3 coding DNA: TGTGCCAGCAGCCAAAAAGCGGATCAGCCCCAGCATTTT.